Each of the 10 T cell receptor beta chains below was sequenced from the same sample in a study of a mutant IDH1 vaccine in newly diagnosed glioma. Stated time point: baseline, week 1 (first vaccination visit). Sample treatment: pre-vaccination baseline after standard-of-care therapy. Measured with immunoSEQ multiplex PCR; TCRdb has only the in-frame clones, and not every one. The sample has 50,000 or so clones; 70% to 90% are singletons. This specimen consisted of PBMCs, obtained from a glioma patient treated with radiotherapy, temozolomide or both. These receptors were collected from a man aged 18 to 29 with glioma.

V is TRBV5-1 and J is TRBJ1-1; D ambiguous. Germline CDR1 reads SGHRS; CDR2 reads YFSETQ. The CDR3 sequence is 15 residues long. V shed 5 bases and J shed 0 bases, with 14 bases lying between them. The CDR3 region has the DNA TGCGCCAGCAGTTTGTTTTGGGATATGAACACTGAAGCTTTCTTT. It translates to CASSLFWDMNTEAFF.

The count of this clone is one. CDR3: CASSPWTSGMFYEQYF. In nucleotides, the CDR3 is TGTGCCAGCAGCCCGTGGACTAGCGGGATGTTTTACGAGCAGTACTTC. The gene calls are TRBV5-6 and TRBJ2-7, with TRBD2 matching 12 bases. The V gene end was trimmed by 4 bases and the J gene end by 4 bases; junction bases not matched to a gene: 9. The CDR3 runs 16 residues. Germline CDR1 reads SGHDT; CDR2 reads YYEEEE.

In this sample, this clone turned up once. V is TRBV19 and J is TRBJ2-1; 8 nucleotides line up with TRBD2. The CDR3 has 15 residues. J lost 7 bases, V lost 3 bases, and 8 bases had no gene match. The germline CDR1 and CDR2 sequences are LNHDA and SQIVND (reference sequence). The CDR3 here is CASSIPGRAKNEQFF. CDR3 DNA: TGTGCCAGTAGTATCCCCGGGAGGGCCAAGAATGAGCAGTTCTTC.

For the CDR3, the DNA is TGCGCCAGCAGCTTAGGAGGGCGGCATCAGCCCCAGCATTTT. This sequence encodes CASSLGGRHQPQHF. The rearrangement links TRBV5-1 to TRBJ1-5; D is undetermined. CDR3 length: 14 amino acids. Germline assignment: CDR1 SGHRS and CDR2 YFSETQ. V was trimmed by 2 bases and J by 5 bases, leaving 11 bases between them.

The chain combines TRBV5-4 with TRBJ1-2; 12 bases are a match to TRBD1. Germline CDR1 reads SGHNT; CDR2 reads YYREEE (reference sequence). The junction had 10 bases not matched to a gene; V was cut back by 4 bases and J by 6 bases. The length of the CDR3 is 16 residues. The CDR3, as DNA: TGTGCCAGCAGCCAGCCGGGACAGGGGGCGAATGATGGCTACACCTTC. Its translation: CASSQPGQGANDGYTF.

J is TRBJ2-7 and V is TRBV15; D possibly matches TRBD1 or TRBD2 (5 bases each). Germline assignment: CDR1 LNHNV and CDR2 YYDKDF (reference sequence). CDR3 length: 16 residues. Trimming removed 3 bases at V and 3 bases at J, with 18 bases between. The CDR3 loop reads CATSSSGRDLFYEQYF. The DNA for the CDR3 is TGTGCCACCAGCAGCTCAGGAAGGGACCTTTTCTACGAGCAGTACTTC.

The rearrangement links TRBV30 to TRBJ2-2, with 7 nucleotides matching TRBD1. The CDR3 loop spans 12 amino acids. CDR1 and CDR2 (germline): GTSNPN, SVGIG (reference sequence). With V trimmed by 3 bases and J by 6 bases, 1 base remained unmatched. CDR3 bases: TGTGCCTGGAGCAGGGGGTCCGGGGAGCTGTTTTTT. Translating gives CAWSRGSGELFF.

This CDR3 is CASSLVPSGLTEAFF. CDR3 nucleotide sequence: TGCGCCAGCAGCTTGGTTCCGTCAGGGCTTACTGAAGCTTTCTTT. The rearrangement links TRBV5-1 to TRBJ1-1, with D possibly TRBD1 on 5 matching bases. V dropped 0 bases and J dropped 5 bases, with 14 bases sitting between them. This CDR3 has 15 amino acids. Per the germline V gene, CDR1 is SGHRS and CDR2 is YFSETQ.

The CDR3 region is CASSEGSETDTQYF. The CDR3 DNA reads TGTGCCAGCAGTGAGGGGTCAGAGACAGATACGCAGTATTTT. The chain links TRBV25-1 to TRBJ2-3; D gene unclear. V lost 3 bases and J 3 bases, leaving 10 bases between the germline ends. Germline lookup yields CDR1 MGHDK and CDR2 SYGVNS. The length of the CDR3 is 14 residues.

The chain couples TRBV6-5 to TRBJ2-7; possibly TRBD1 for D (6 bases). CDR1 MNHEY and CDR2 SVGAGI come from the germline V gene. Trimming pared 11 bases from V and 4 bases from J, leaving 15 bases between. The length of the CDR3 is 12 residues. CDR3 coding DNA: TGTGCCTCCCGGGACAAGAAATACGAGCAGTACTTC. The encoded protein is CASRDKKYEQYF.